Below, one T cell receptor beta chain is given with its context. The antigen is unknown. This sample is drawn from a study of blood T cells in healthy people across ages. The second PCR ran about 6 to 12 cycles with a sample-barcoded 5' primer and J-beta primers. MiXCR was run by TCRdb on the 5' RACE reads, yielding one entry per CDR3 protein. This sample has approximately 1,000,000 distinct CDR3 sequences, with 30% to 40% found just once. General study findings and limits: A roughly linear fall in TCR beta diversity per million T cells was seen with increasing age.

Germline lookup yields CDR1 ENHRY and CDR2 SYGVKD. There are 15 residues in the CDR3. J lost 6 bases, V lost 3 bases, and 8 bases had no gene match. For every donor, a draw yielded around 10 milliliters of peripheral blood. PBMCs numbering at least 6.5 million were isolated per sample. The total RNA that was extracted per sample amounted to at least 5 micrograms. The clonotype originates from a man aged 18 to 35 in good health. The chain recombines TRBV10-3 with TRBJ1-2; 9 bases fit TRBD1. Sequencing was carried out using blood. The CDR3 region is CAISEGGQGINGYTF. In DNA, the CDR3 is TGTGCCATCAGTGAAGGTGGACAGGGGATTAATGGCTACACCTTC.